This entry lists 14 T cell receptor beta chains sequenced from one sample in a study of blood T cell repertoires in COVID-19. TCRdb keeps only in-frame clones here, not all; method: immunoSEQ multiplex PCR. Here the sample spans approximately 490,000 clones, 87% being singletons. The sequenced material came from PBMCs or T cells enriched from blood (not recorded which). These receptors all stem from a woman younger than 30 who had recovered from COVID-19.

The V gene is TRBV28, the J gene TRBJ1-6, with D uncertain. V dropped 4 bases and J dropped 14 bases, with 15 bases sitting between them. Germline V CDR1 and CDR2: MDHEN, SYDVKM. This CDR3 comprises 13 residues. The CDR3 loop is CASSWPAGRSLHF. The CDR3 DNA reads as TGTGCCAGCAGTTGGCCCGCCGGGAGGTCCCTCCACTTT.

The J gene is TRBJ1-1, the V gene TRBV19, with 7 bases aligning to TRBD1. The V gene end was trimmed by 5 bases and the J gene end by 6 bases; junction bases not matched to a gene: 6. The germline gives CDR1 LNHDA, CDR2 SQIVND (reference sequence). The CDR3 covers 13 residues. CDR3 coding DNA: TGTGCCAGTAGTGAAGAGGGACAGTCTGAAGCTTTCTTT. Protein: CASSEEGQSEAFF.

This chain connects TRBV28 to TRBJ2-7; 9 nucleotides align to TRBD2. This CDR3 has 14 amino acids. Per germline, CDR1 MDHEN and CDR2 SYDVKM. Germline trimming cut 2 bases from V and 7 bases from J; bases unmatched to any gene: 6. The CDR3 DNA reads as TGTGCCAGCAGTTTAGCGGGGGGGCCGGGGGAGCAGTACTTC. Protein sequence: CASSLAGGPGEQYF.

The V and J genes are TRBV7-2 and TRBJ2-5; D not resolved. Between the trimmed V and J ends, which lost 5 bases and 5 bases, there was a span of 15 bases. The CDR3 contains 14 residues. Germline assignment: CDR1 SGHTA and CDR2 FQGNSA. This chain's CDR3 is CASSPALTVETQYF. The CDR3 bases are TGTGCCAGCAGCCCGGCCCTAACAGTTGAGACCCAGTACTTC.

This chain joins TRBV12-5 and TRBJ2-7; 9 bases line up with TRBD1. After removal of 1 base from V and 12 bases from J, the junction contained 7 bases not matched to a gene. CDR1 is LGHNT and CDR2 is FRNRAP in the germline V gene. The CDR3 has 13 amino acids. The CDR3 reads CASGLARQGGSYF. The CDR3 DNA reads as TGTGCTAGTGGTTTGGCCCGACAGGGGGGGTCGTACTTC.

The gene calls are TRBV20-1 and TRBJ2-3, with 11 nucleotides matching TRBD2. Trimming removed 3 bases from V and 4 bases from J; junction bases left unmatched: 12. This CDR3 contains 17 residues. Germline lookup yields CDR1 DFQATT and CDR2 SNEGSKA (reference sequence). Written as DNA, the CDR3 is TGCAGTGCTAGTCCCTCTTTAGCGGGGGGGCCCCCAGATACGCAGTATTTT. Protein product: CSASPSLAGGPPDTQYF.

The chain uses TRBV20-1 and TRBJ1-6; D unclear. The CDR3 length is 10 residues. CDR1 is DFQATT, CDR2 SNEGSKA, per germline (reference sequence). The germline V and J ends were trimmed by 5 bases and 10 bases, with 6 bases remaining between them. CDR3 coding DNA: TGCAGTGCTCTGAGATCACCCCTCCACTTT. Its protein is CSALRSPLHF.

The rearrangement joins TRBV5-8 to TRBJ1-5; tentative D call: TRBD1 (6 bases). Germline V lookup: CDR1 SGHTS, CDR2 YDEGEE. V gave up 1 base and J gave up 11 bases, with 31 bases separating them. This CDR3 spans 19 amino acids. The CDR3 loop reads CASSLFQATRTVDNWAQHF. CDR3 sequence (DNA): TGTGCCAGCAGCTTGTTCCAGGCAACCCGGACAGTGGATAATTGGGCCCAGCATTTT.

The chain employs TRBV9 and TRBJ2-3, with D uncertain. This CDR3 comprises 15 residues. In germline, CDR1 is SGDLS, CDR2 YYNGEE. Trimming cost V 4 bases and J 1 base, with 13 bases left between them. CDR3: CASSPSHAGTDTQYF. The CDR3, as DNA: TGTGCCAGCAGCCCTTCCCATGCGGGCACAGATACGCAGTATTTT.

The chain is built from TRBV30 and TRBJ2-5; perhaps TRBD1 as D (6 bases). Germline V gives CDR1 GTSNPN, CDR2 SVGIG (reference sequence). Deletions cut 2 bases from V and 7 bases from J, with 11 bases between. CDR3 length equals 12 residues. CDR3 nucleotides: TGTGCCTGGAGTAAACAGGGCGGGACCCAGTACTTC. Its translation: CAWSKQGGTQYF.

This clone has only one observation. The genes are TRBV25-1 and TRBJ1-1; D gene unclear. Germline V gene data show CDR1 as MGHDK and CDR2 as SYGVNS. The germline V and J ends were trimmed by 1 base and 1 base, with 13 bases remaining between them. The CDR3 has 16 amino acids. CDR3 sequence: CASSEFVMSGNTEAFF. The CDR3 DNA is TGTGCCAGCAGTGAATTTGTCATGTCAGGGAACACTGAAGCTTTCTTT.

This chain joins TRBV6-1 and TRBJ1-6; D call uncertain. CDR3 size: 17 residues. The V gene's germline CDR1 is MNHNS and CDR2 SASEGT. V was trimmed by 2 bases and J by 5 bases, leaving 16 bases between them. CDR3 sequence (DNA): TGTGCCAGCAGTGAAATGGGCTGGATGGAGGATAATTCACCCCTCCACTTT. Protein sequence: CASSEMGWMEDNSPLHF.

V usage is TRBV3-1 (or the pseudogene TRBV3-2) and J usage is TRBJ2-1; D ambiguous. Germline-derived CDR1 and CDR2 are LGHDT and YNNKEL (reference sequence). V lost 1 base, J lost 5 bases, and 3 bases lay in between. This CDR3 is 12 amino acids long. CDR3 sequence reads: CASSQVNNEQFF. The CDR3 DNA is TGTGCCAGCAGCCAAGTTAACAATGAGCAGTTCTTC.

In this sample, this clone turned up a few times. The chain uses TRBV19 and TRBJ1-5; a weak D match, TRBD1 (6 bases). V lost 11 bases to trimming and J lost 3 bases, with 26 bases between them. Germline CDR1 reads LNHDA; CDR2 reads SQIVND (reference sequence). CDR3 length: 17 residues. CDR3 DNA sequence: TGTGCCTCGGACGACCAGGGGCCCTCGGAGGCCAATCAGCCCCAGCATTTT. It yields the protein CASDDQGPSEANQPQHF.